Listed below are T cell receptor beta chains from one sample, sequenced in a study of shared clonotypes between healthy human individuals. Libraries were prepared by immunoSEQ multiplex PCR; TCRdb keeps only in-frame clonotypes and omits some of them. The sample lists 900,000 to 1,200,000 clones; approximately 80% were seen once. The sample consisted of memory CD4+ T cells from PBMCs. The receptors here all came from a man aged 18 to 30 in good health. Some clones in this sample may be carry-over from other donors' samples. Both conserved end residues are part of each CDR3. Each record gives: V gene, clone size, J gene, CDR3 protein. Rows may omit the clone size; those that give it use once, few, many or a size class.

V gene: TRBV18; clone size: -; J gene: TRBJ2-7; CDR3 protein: CASSPLLAGGSYEQYF
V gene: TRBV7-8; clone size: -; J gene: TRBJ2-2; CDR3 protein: CASSPGLALGTGELFF
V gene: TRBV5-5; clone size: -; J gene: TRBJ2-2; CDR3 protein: CASRSRTDTGELFF
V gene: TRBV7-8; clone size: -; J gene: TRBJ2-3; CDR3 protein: CASSSLGIGHRFTDTQYF
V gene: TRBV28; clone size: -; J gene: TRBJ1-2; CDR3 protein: CASRLHYGYTF
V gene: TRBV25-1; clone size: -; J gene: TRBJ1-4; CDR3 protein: CASTENQGFQEKLFF
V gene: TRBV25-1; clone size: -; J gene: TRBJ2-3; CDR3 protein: CASSVAIERGSTQYF
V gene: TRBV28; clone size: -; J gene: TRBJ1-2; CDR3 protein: CASSSGQIYGYTF
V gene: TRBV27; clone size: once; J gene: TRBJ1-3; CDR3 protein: CASSPRTGFSGNTIYF
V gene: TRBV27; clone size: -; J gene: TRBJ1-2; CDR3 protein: CASSLSFGAGYGYTF
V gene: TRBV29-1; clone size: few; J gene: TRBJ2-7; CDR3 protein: CSVHGADRVEYF
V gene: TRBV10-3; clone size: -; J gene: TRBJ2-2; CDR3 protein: CAVEAPNTGELFF
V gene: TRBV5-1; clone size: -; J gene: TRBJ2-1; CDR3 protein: CASSRDPGNEQFF
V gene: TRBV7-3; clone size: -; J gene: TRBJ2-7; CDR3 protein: CASSLTGTIAYYEQYF
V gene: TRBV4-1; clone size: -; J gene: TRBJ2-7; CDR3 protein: CASSQSSGRGSYEQYF